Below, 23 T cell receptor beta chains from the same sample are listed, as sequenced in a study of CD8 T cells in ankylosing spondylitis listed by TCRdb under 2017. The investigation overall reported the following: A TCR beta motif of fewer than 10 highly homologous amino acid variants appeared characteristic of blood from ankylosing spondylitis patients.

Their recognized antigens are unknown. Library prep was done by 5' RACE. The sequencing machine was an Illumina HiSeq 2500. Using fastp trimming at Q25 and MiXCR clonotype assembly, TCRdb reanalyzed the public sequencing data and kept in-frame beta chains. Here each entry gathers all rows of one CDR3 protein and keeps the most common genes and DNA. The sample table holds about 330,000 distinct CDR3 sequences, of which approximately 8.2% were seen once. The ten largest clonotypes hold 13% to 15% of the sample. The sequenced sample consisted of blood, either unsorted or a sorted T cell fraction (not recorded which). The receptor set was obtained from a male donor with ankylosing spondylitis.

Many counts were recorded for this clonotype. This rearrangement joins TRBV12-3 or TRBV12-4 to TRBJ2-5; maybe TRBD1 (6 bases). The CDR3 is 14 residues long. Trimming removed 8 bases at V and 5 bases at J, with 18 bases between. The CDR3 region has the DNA TGTGCCAGCCGGAGACAGGTCACCAGTGAGACCCAGTACTTC. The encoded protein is CASRRQVTSETQYF.

The CDR3 protein is CASSLAAQRYEKLFF. CDR3 coding DNA: TGTGCCAGCAGCTTGGCCGCACAGAGGTATGAAAAACTGTTTTTT. V usage is TRBV5-5 and J usage is TRBJ1-4; D gene unclear. The V gene's germline CDR1 is SGHKS and CDR2 YYEKEE (reference sequence). The CDR3 consists of 15 residues. Trimming took off 0 bases at V and 6 bases at J, with 12 bases between the two ends.

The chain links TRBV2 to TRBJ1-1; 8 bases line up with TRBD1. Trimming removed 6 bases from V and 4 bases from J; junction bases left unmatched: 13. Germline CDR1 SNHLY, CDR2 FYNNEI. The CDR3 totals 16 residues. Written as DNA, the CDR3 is TGTGCCAGCAGGGACCCCGGGACTACAGGGGGCACTGAAGCTTTCTTT. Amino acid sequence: CASRDPGTTGGTEAFF.

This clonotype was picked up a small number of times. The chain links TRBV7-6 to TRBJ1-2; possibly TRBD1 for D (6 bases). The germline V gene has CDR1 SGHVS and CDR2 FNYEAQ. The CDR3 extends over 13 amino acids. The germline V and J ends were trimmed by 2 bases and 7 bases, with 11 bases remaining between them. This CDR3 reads CASSLSGDSGYTF. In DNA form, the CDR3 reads TGTGCCAGCAGCTTATCAGGGGATTCTGGCTACACCTTC.

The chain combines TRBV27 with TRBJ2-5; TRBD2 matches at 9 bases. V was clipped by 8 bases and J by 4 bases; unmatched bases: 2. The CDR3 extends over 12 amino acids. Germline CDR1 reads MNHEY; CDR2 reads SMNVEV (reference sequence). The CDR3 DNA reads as TGTGCCAGCGGTAGCGGGAGAGAGACCCAGTACTTC. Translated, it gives CASGSGRETQYF.

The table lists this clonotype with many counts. The CDR3: CASSLVQSTGELFF. The DNA for the CDR3 is TGCGCCAGCAGCTTGGTGCAGAGCACCGGGGAGCTGTTTTTT. This chain uses TRBV5-1 with TRBJ2-2; no reliable D call. V lost 0 bases to trimming and J lost 4 bases, with 7 bases between them. CDR1 is SGHRS, CDR2 YFSETQ, per germline. The CDR3 consists of 14 residues. Together with reference TRBV5-1 and TRBJ2-2, the CDR3 gives the full variable domain: KAGVTQTPRYLIKTRGQQVTLSCSPISGHRSVSWYQQTPGQGLQFLFEYFSETQRNKGNFPGRFSGRQFSNSRSEMNVSTLELGDSALYLCASSLVQSTGELFFGEGSRLTVL.

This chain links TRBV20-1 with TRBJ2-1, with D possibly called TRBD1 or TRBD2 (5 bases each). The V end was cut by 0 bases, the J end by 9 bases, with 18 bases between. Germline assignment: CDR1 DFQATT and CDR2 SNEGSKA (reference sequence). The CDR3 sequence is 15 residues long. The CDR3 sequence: CSARDAGPLRVEQFF. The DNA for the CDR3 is TGCAGTGCTAGAGATGCGGGTCCCCTCAGGGTTGAGCAGTTCTTC.

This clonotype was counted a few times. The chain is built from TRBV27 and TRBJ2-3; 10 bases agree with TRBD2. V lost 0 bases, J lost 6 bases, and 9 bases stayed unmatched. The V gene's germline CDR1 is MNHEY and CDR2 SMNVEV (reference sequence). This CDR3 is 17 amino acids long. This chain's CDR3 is CASSLSPAGGPYDTQYF. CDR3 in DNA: TGTGCCAGCAGTTTATCGCCAGCGGGAGGGCCCTACGATACGCAGTATTTT.

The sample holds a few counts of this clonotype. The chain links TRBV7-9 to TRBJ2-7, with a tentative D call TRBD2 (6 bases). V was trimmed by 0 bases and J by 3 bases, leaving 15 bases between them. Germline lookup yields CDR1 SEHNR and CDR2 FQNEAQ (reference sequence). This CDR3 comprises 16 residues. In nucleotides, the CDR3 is TGTGCCAGCAGCTTAGCGGGGGGACCACCTTTCTACGAGCAGTACTTC. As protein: CASSLAGGPPFYEQYF.

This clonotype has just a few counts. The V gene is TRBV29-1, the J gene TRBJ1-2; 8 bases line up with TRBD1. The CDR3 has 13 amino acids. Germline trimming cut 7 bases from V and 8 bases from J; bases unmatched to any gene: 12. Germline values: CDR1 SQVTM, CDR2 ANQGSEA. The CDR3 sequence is CSALGQGEYGYTF. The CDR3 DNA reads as TGCAGCGCCCTCGGACAGGGCGAATACGGCTACACCTTC.

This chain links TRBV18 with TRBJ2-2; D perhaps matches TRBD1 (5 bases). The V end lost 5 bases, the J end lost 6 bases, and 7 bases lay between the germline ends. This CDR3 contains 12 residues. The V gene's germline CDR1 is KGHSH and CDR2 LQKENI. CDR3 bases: TGTGCCAGCTCATCCAGGGCCGGGGAGCTGTTTTTT. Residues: CASSSRAGELFF.

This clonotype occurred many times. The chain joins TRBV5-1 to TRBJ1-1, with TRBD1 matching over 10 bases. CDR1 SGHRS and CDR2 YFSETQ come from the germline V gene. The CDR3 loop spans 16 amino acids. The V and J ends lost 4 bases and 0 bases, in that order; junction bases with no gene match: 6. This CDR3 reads CASSGRQGAMNTEAFF. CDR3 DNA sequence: TGCGCCAGCAGCGGGAGACAGGGGGCGATGAACACTGAAGCTTTCTTT. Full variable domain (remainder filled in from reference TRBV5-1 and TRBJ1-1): KAGVTQTPRYLIKTRGQQVTLSCSPISGHRSVSWYQQTPGQGLQFLFEYFSETQRNKGNFPGRFSGRQFSNSRSEMNVSTLELGDSALYLCASSGRQGAMNTEAFFGQGTRLTVV.

Here the CDR3 DNA reads TGTGCCATCAGTGGAAGAGGGACTCAGCCCCAGCATTTT. Its translation: CAISGRGTQPQHF. The V gene is TRBV10-3, the J gene TRBJ1-5, with a weak D call TRBD1 (5 bases). Germline CDR1 ENHRY, CDR2 SYGVKD. The CDR3 totals 13 residues. V was shortened by 4 bases and J by 6 bases, with 10 bases between the two germline ends.

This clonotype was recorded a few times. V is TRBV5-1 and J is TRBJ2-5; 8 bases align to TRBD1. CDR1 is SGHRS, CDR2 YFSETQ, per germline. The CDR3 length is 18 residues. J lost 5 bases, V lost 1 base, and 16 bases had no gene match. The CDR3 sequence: CASSLWPQQGGYEETQYF. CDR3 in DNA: TGCGCCAGCAGCTTGTGGCCTCAACAGGGGGGTTATGAGGAGACCCAGTACTTC. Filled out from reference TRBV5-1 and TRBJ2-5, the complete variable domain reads KAGVTQTPRYLIKTRGQQVTLSCSPISGHRSVSWYQQTPGQGLQFLFEYFSETQRNKGNFPGRFSGRQFSNSRSEMNVSTLELGDSALYLCASSLWPQQGGYEETQYFGPGTRLLVL.

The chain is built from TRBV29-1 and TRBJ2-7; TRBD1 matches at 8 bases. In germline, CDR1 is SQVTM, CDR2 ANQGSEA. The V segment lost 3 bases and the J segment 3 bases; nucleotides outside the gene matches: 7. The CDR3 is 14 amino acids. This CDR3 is CSVDVTGEGYEQYF. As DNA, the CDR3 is TGCAGCGTTGACGTGACAGGGGAAGGCTACGAGCAGTACTTC.

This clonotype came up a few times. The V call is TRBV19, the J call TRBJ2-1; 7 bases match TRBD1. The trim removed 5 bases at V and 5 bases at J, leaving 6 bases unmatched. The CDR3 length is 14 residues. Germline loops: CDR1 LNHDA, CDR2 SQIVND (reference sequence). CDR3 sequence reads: CASSSPGQNNEQFF. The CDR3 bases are TGTGCCAGTAGTTCTCCGGGACAGAACAATGAGCAGTTCTTC. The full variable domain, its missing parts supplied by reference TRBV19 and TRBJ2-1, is DGGITQSPKYLFRKEGQNVTLSCEQNLNHDAMYWYRQDPGQGLRLIYYSQIVNDFQKGDIAEGYSVSREKKESFPLTVTSAQKNPTAFYLCASSSPGQNNEQFFGPGTRLTVL.

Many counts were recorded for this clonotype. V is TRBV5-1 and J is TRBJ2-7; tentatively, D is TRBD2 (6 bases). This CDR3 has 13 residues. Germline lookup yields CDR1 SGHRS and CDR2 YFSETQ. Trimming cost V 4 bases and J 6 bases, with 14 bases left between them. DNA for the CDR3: TGCGCCAGCAGCAGTGCACTAGCTTTCGAGCAGTACTTC. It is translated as CASSSALAFEQYF.

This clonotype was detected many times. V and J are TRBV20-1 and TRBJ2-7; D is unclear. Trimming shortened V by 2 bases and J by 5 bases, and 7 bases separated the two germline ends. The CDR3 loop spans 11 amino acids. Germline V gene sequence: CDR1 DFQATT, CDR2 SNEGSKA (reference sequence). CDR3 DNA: TGCAGTGCTAGACCGTACAACGAGCAGTACTTC. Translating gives CSARPYNEQYF.

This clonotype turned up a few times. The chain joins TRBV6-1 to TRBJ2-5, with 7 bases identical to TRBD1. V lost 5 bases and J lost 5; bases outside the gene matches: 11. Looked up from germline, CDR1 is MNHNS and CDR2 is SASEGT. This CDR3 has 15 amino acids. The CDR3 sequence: CASSRRTGLRETQYF. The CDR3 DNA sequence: TGTGCCAGCAGTCGCAGGACAGGCCTACGGGAGACCCAGTACTTC.

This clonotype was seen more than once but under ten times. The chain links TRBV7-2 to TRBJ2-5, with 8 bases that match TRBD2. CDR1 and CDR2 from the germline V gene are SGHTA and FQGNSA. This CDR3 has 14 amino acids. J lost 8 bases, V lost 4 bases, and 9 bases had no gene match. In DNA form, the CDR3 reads TGTGCCAGCAGCTCCGGGACTAGTAAGAGAACCCAGTACTTC. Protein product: CASSSGTSKRTQYF. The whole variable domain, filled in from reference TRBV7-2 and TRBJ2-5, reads GAGVSQSPSNKVTEKGKDVELRCDPISGHTALYWYRQSLGQGLEFLIYFQGNSAPDKSGLPSDRFSAERTGGSVSTLTIQRTQQEDSAVYLCASSSGTSKRTQYFGPGTRLLVL.

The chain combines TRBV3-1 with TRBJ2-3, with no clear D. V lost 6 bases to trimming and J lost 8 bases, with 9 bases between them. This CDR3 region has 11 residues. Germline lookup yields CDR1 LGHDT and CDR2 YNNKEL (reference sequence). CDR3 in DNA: TGTGCCAGCAGTCGATCGGGTACGCAGTATTTT. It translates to CASSRSGTQYF.

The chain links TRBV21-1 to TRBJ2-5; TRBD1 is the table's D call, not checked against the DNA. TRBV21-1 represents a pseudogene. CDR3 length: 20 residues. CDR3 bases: TGTGCCAGCAGCCTCCCCCCTCGCAAAGTCCCTGCTCGCGCTGGGGAGACCCAGTACTTC. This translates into CASSLPPRKVPARAGETQYF.

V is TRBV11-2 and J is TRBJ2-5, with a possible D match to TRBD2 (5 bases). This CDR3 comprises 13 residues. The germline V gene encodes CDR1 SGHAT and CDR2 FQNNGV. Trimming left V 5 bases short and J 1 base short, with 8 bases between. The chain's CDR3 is CASSGGFQETQYF. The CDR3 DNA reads TGTGCCAGCAGCGGCGGGTTCCAAGAGACCCAGTACTTC.